This T cell receptor beta chain was profiled in a study of shared clonotypes between healthy human individuals. The table came from immunoSEQ multiplex PCR; TCRdb's copy has only in-frame clones and leaves some out. The sample has over 2 million clones; about 95% are singletons. Terminally differentiated effector memory CD45RA+ cells were excluded from the naive CD8 cells, which were CD45RO-negative and positively selected for CCR7. This TCR was recovered from a man aged 18 to 30 in good health. Input material: naive CD8+ T cells sorted from blood.

The chain's CDR3 is CASSPGGDSGNTIYF. In DNA, the CDR3 is TGTGCCAGCAGCCCCGGGGGAGACTCTGGAAACACCATATATTTT. The V call is TRBV7-9, the J call TRBJ1-3, with D possibly matching TRBD1 (5 bases). Germline values: CDR1 SEHNR, CDR2 FQNEAQ (reference sequence). This CDR3 has 15 residues. Trimming removed 5 bases at V and 0 bases at J, with 11 bases between.